This T cell receptor beta chain was sequenced in a study of blood T cell repertoires in COVID-19. About the study: Acute-phase and convalescent COVID-19 samples originated in the United States, Italy and Spain. From T cells, B-cell-depleted T cells, or PBMCs came the material, which was cDNA or gDNA.

Per the study methods: The assay estimated nucleated cells by amplifying reference gene primers. Assay: immunoSEQ multiplex PCR; the TCRdb copy retains only in-frame clones and omits some. V, J and clone size are those of that table, while D and trimming were read from the DNA. The table has about 33,000 clones, approximately 85% seen once. The CDR3 has 14 residues. V shed 4 bases, J shed 8 bases, and the junction held 7 bases outside the gene matches. Germline loops: CDR1 SGHDT, CDR2 YYEEEE. The chain carries TRBV5-6 and TRBJ2-2; 8 bases map to TRBD2. The sequenced sample consisted of peripheral blood. The sequence was collected from a man of 80 years or more with active COVID-19. The CDR3, as DNA: TGTGCCAGCAGCGTCCTCGGGACTAGAGGGGAGCTGTTTTTT. Translated: CASSVLGTRGELFF.